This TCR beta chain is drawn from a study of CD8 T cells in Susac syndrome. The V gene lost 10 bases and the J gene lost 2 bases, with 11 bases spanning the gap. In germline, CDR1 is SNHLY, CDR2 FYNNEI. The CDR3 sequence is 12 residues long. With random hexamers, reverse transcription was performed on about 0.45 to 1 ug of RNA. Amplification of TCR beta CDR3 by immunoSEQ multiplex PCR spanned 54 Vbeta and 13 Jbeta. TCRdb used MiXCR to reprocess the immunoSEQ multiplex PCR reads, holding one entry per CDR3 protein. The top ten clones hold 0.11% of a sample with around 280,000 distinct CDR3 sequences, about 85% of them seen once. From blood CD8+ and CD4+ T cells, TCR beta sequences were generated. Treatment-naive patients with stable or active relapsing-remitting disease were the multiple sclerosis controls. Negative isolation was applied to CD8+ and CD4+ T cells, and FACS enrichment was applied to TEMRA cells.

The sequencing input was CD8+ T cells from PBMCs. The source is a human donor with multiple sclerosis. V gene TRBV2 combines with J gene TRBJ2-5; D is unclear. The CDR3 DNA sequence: TGTGCCATTCAGGCAGGACAAGAGACCCAGTACTTC. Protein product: CAIQAGQETQYF.